This T cell receptor beta chain was recorded in a study of T cell clonotyping in hematopoietic cell transplantation. Using immunoSEQ multiplex PCR, the repertoire was profiled, and TCRdb retains in-frame clones only, with some absent. Of tens of thousands of clones listed, about 92% are singletons. Study results and caveats: At the given depth, recipient repertoires were over 95% de novo clonotypes. After transplant, recipient diversity fell while pathologically expanded clonotypes grew through day 180.

As to this clone: What it binds is not known.

Time point of the sample: recipient sample about 28 days before transplant, after cytoreduction. CDR1 SGHDT and CDR2 YYEEEE come from the germline V gene. J gave up 2 bases and V 4 bases, and 8 bases lay outside the gene matches. This CDR3 contains 16 residues. Sequencing was performed on peripheral blood mononuclear cells, taken before stem cell transplant. The chain recombines TRBV5-6 with TRBJ2-7; 11 bases match TRBD2. The source of this sequence is a middle-aged man with acute myeloid leukemia. Some clones in this sample may be carry-over from other donors' samples. CDR3 nucleotide sequence: TGTGCCAGCAGCGCGCTAAGTAGCGGGGGGGCCTACGAGCAGTACTTC. This gives the protein CASSALSSGGAYEQYF.